The 12 T cell receptor beta chains below all came from one sample that was sequenced in a study of blood T cell repertoires in COVID-19. Using immunoSEQ multiplex PCR, the repertoire was profiled, and TCRdb retains in-frame clones only, with some absent. The repertoire holds about 210,000 clones, with 85% to 90% as singletons. The sequenced material came from PBMCs or T cells enriched from blood (not recorded which). These receptors were taken from a woman in her 40s in a cohort exposed to, infected with or recovered from COVID-19 (not recorded which).

The chain links TRBV24-1 to TRBJ1-2; no firm D call. CDR3 length equals 14 residues. The V and J ends lost 2 bases and 0 bases respectively, with 6 bases between them. Germline V gene lookup returns CDR1 KGHDR and CDR2 SFDVKD. CDR3 residues: CATSDYDSNYGYTF. The CDR3, as DNA: TGTGCCACCAGTGATTATGACTCTAACTATGGCTACACCTTC.

The CDR3 DNA follows: TGCGCCAGCAGCCAAGGGCGTGGCGGGGGGGCCTCTTCAGATACGCAGTATTTT. This codes for CASSQGRGGGASSDTQYF. This chain connects TRBV4-1 to TRBJ2-3, with 9 nucleotides matching TRBD2. The germline V gene has CDR1 MGHRA and CDR2 YSYEKL. CDR3 length equals 18 residues. The V segment lost 1 base and the J segment 4 bases; nucleotides outside the gene matches: 12.

The chain is built from TRBV14 and TRBJ1-2, with a possible D match to TRBD1 (6 bases). In germline, CDR1 is SGHDN, CDR2 FVKESK. This CDR3 spans 15 amino acids. V was trimmed by 1 base and J by 4 bases, leaving 13 bases between them. The CDR3 here is CASSQALQGIYGYTF. In DNA form, the CDR3 reads TGTGCCAGCAGCCAAGCCTTACAGGGAATCTATGGCTACACCTTC. Looking up the rest from reference TRBV14 and TRBJ1-2 gives the full variable domain: EAGVTQFPSHSVIEKGQTVTLRCDPISGHDNLYWYRRVMGKEIKFLLHFVKESKQDESGMPNNRFLAERTGGTYSTLKVQPAELEDSGVYFCASSQALQGIYGYTFGSGTRLTVV.

The V call is TRBV4-3, the J call TRBJ1-2; 8 positions match TRBD1. The CDR3 loop spans 16 amino acids. J lost 6 bases, V lost 2 bases, and 11 bases had no gene match. The germline V gene has CDR1 LGHNA and CDR2 YSLEER. CDR3 coding DNA: TGCGCCAGCAGCCAACAGGACAGGGTTGGGTTTCATGGCTACACCTTC. Protein product: CASSQQDRVGFHGYTF.

The chain employs TRBV2 and TRBJ2-7; 7 bases align to TRBD1. The CDR3 covers 13 residues. CDR1 and CDR2 (germline): SNHLY, FYNNEI. Trimming cost V 6 bases and J 4 bases; bases outside gene matches: 6. The CDR3 region is CASSPGGFYEQYF. CDR3 DNA sequence: TGTGCCAGCAGCCCAGGGGGTTTTTACGAGCAGTACTTC.

The chain couples TRBV4-1 to TRBJ2-7; D might be TRBD1 (5 bases). V was clipped by 3 bases and J by 1 base, with 13 bases between them. The CDR3 loop spans 15 amino acids. Germline V lookup: CDR1 MGHRA, CDR2 YSYEKL. The CDR3 DNA sequence: TGCGCCAGCAGCCACAGGGCCGACGGGTCCTACGAGCAGTACTTC. Protein sequence: CASSHRADGSYEQYF.

The chain employs TRBV7-2 and TRBJ2-7; D unclear. With 4 bases removed from V and 2 bases from J, the gap between germline ends came to 6 bases. Germline-derived CDR1 and CDR2 are SGHTA and FQGNSA. The CDR3 has 12 residues. This chain's CDR3 is CASSSYPYEQYF. In DNA form, the CDR3 reads TGTGCCAGCAGCTCCTATCCCTACGAGCAGTACTTC. The full variable domain, with the rest looked up from reference TRBV7-2 and TRBJ2-7, is GAGVSQSPSNKVTEKGKDVELRCDPISGHTALYWYRQSLGQGLEFLIYFQGNSAPDKSGLPSDRFSAERTGGSVSTLTIQRTQQEDSAVYLCASSSYPYEQYFGPGTRLTVT.

CDR3 protein: CASSSTGLAGDVLQDTQYF. The CDR3 DNA is TGTGCCAGCAGCTCGACGGGACTAGCGGGAGACGTCTTACAAGATACGCAGTATTTT. V is TRBV7-2 and J is TRBJ2-3; TRBD2 matches at 14 bases. Germline trimming cut 4 bases from V and 5 bases from J; bases unmatched to any gene: 14. Germline V gene lookup returns CDR1 SGHTA and CDR2 FQGNSA. This CDR3 is built from 19 residues.

The chain links TRBV27 to TRBJ2-5, with D perhaps matching TRBD2 (6 bases). CDR3 length equals 14 residues. V lost 5 bases and J lost 7, with 17 bases in between. Looked up from germline, CDR1 is MNHEY and CDR2 is SMNVEV (reference sequence). The CDR3 DNA follows: TGTGCCAGCAGTCCCCTGGGCGGGGCCTGGACCCAGTACTTC. Translated, it gives CASSPLGGAWTQYF.

Regarding this clone: At the DNA level, this CDR3 is encoded by other sequences in the same sample as well. The chain has TRBV11-2 and TRBJ2-7; D unclear. The CDR3 loop spans 11 amino acids. Germline assignment: CDR1 SGHAT and CDR2 FQNNGV. V lost 4 bases and J 2 bases, leaving 3 bases between the germline ends. CDR3 amino acids: CASSSTYEQYF. CDR3 in DNA: TGTGCCAGCAGCTCCACCTACGAGCAGTACTTC. Complete variable domain (other parts from reference TRBV11-2 and TRBJ2-7): EAGVAQSPRYKIIEKRQSVAFWCNPISGHATLYWYQQILGQGPKLLIQFQNNGVVDDSQLPKDRFSAERLKGVDSTLKIQPAKLEDSAVYLCASSSTYEQYFGPGTRLTVT.

This chain links TRBV25-1 with TRBJ2-2; 9 positions match TRBD1. CDR3 length: 14 amino acids. CDR1 and CDR2 from the germline V gene are MGHDK and SYGVNS. With V trimmed by 10 bases and J by 3 bases, 6 bases remained unmatched. This CDR3 is CATRRTGDTGELFF. Written as DNA, the CDR3 is TGTGCCACCAGGAGGACAGGGGACACCGGGGAGCTGTTTTTT.

This rearrangement joins TRBV6-4 to TRBJ2-3; D is perhaps TRBD2 (5 bases). Germline CDR1 is MRHNA and CDR2 is SNTAGT. The CDR3 is 14 amino acids. V lost 2 bases to trimming and J lost 4 bases, with 10 bases between them. CDR3 amino acids: CASSDDPEADTQYF. Written as DNA, the CDR3 is TGTGCCAGCAGTGACGACCCGGAGGCAGATACGCAGTATTTT.